This record looks at one TCR beta chain sequence and its context. Its antigen remains unidentified. This specimen comes from a study of OX40 agonist ivuxolimab in advanced cancers. The wider study: One patient with hepatocellular carcinoma and two with cutaneous melanoma, three in all, had partial responses. The study, taken as a whole, reports: The antigen specificity of the peripheral T cells (those that were expanded) was not determined.

V was shortened by 1 base and J by 1 base, with 4 bases between the two germline ends. Germline values: CDR1 LNHDA, CDR2 SQIVND (reference sequence). This CDR3 is 13 amino acids long. Produced via immunoSEQ multiplex PCR; TCRdb's table is partial and in-frame only. The sample records roughly 34,000 clones, around 90% being singletons. Source: CD4+ or CD8+ T cells sorted from blood, taken in a trial of the OX40 agonist ivuxolimab. The sequence derives from an adult with an advanced solid tumor such as melanoma, head and neck, liver or kidney cancer. The chain joins TRBV19 to TRBJ1-1; D remains unclear. CDR3 coding DNA: TGTGCCAGTAGTATAGTGGCGAACACTGAAGCTTTCTTT. Encoded protein: CASSIVANTEAFF.